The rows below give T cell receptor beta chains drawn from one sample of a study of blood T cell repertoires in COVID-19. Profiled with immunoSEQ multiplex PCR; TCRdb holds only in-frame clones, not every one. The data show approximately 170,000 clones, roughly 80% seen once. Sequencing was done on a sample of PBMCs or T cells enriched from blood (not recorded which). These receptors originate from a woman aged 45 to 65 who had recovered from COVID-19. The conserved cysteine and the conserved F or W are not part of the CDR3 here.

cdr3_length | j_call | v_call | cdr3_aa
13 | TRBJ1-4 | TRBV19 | ASSIGQGAWDKLF
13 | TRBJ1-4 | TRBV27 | ASSPHTAQNEKLF
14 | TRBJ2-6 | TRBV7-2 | ASSLQGPAGANVLT
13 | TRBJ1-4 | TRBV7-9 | ASSSLDRMSEKLF
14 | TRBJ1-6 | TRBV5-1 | ASSLPGQGGSSPLH
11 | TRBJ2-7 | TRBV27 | ASSSIGPYEQY
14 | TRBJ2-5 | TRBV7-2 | ASSGSGRLSQETQY
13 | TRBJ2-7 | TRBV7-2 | ASSLAGGSTYEQY
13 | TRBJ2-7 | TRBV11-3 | ASSLEAGYGYEQY
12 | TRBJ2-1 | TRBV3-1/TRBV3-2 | ASSQGSVAGEQF
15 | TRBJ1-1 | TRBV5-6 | ASSPGGWTGLNTEAF
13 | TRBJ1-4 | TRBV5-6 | ASTLEGQGGEKLF
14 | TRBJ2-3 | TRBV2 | ASSDLPKGGTDTQY
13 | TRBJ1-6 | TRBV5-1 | ASSKNTGGGSPLH
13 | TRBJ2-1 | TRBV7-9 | ASSPQRHSYNEQF
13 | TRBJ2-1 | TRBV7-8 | ASSPLRERTNEQF
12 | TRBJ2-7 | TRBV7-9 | ASSLLAGTYEQY
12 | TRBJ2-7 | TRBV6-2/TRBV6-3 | ASSYEPVSYEQY
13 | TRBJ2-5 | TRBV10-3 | AISESEGVGETQY
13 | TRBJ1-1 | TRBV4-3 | ASSAQTGVGTEAF